Listed below are T cell receptor beta chains from one sample, sequenced in a study of shared T cell receptors in the human thymus. Clones were sequenced by immunoSEQ multiplex PCR, and TCRdb holds only the in-frame ones, with some missing. The sample lists fewer than 700,000 clones, 85% to 90% seen once, with approximately 0.011% in the top ten. These data were also filed under a second study, of human thymus T cells.

The sequencing sample was made of thymocytes. The receptors were sampled from a boy younger than two with a congenital heart defect. Both conserved end residues are part of each CDR3. D genes are given only for firm matches.

>-|TRBV11-2|TRBJ1-3|14
CASSREQVGNTIYF
TGTGCCAGCAGCCGTGAGCAGGTCGGAAACACCATATATTTT
>TRBD2|TRBV18|TRBJ2-5|13
CASSPSGSETQYF
TGTGCCAGCTCACCTAGCGGGTCAGAGACCCAGTACTTC
>-|TRBV21-1|TRBJ2-1|16
CASSKGTSGRDNEQFF
TGTGCCAGCAGCAAAGGCACTAGCGGGAGAGACAATGAGCAGTTCTTC
>TRBD1|TRBV2|TRBJ2-7|13
CASSRTGNYEQYF
TGTGCCAGCAGTCGGACAGGGAACTACGAGCAGTACTTC
>TRBD1|TRBV19|TRBJ1-2|19
CASRDWTGAETGLDYGYTF
TGTGCCAGTAGGGACTGGACAGGGGCCGAGACGGGCCTGGACTATGGCTACACCTTC
>-|TRBV7-9|TRBJ2-2|15
CASSLDCPGTGELFF
TGTGCCAGCAGCTTGGACTGCCCGGGAACCGGGGAGCTGTTTTTT
>TRBD1|TRBV27|TRBJ2-6|19
CASSLVGGQGVSGANVLTF
TGTGCCAGCAGTTTGGTAGGGGGCCAGGGGGTATCTGGGGCCAACGTCCTGACTTTC
>TRBD2|TRBV28|TRBJ2-1|15
CASSSREKGNNEQFF
TGTGCCAGCAGTTCGCGGGAGAAGGGAAACAATGAGCAGTTCTTC
>-|TRBV7-2|TRBJ2-3|15
CASSSLWRERPAQYF
TGTGCCAGCAGCTCCCTTTGGAGGGAGAGGCCGGCGCAGTATTTT
>-|TRBV28|TRBJ2-3|12
CASSRTEDTQYF
TGTGCCAGCAGTCGGACTGAAGATACGCAGTATTTT
>-|TRBV28|TRBJ2-7|13
CASSGAYSYEQYF
TGTGCCAGCAGTGGGGCCTACTCCTACGAGCAGTACTTC
>TRBD2|TRBV4-3|TRBJ2-5|19
CASSQDPVRQREGLETQYF
TGCGCCAGCAGCCAAGATCCCGTCCGGCAGCGGGAGGGCCTGGAGACCCAGTACTTC
>TRBD2|TRBV5-4|TRBJ2-7|18
CASSLAGAAGAPEDEQYF
TGTGCCAGCAGCTTGGCCGGAGCGGCGGGAGCCCCGGAGGACGAGCAGTACTTC
>TRBD2|TRBV27|TRBJ2-1|18
CASSLKRRLAGAYNEQFF
TGTGCCAGCAGTTTAAAAAGAAGACTAGCGGGAGCCTACAATGAGCAGTTCTTC
>TRBD1|TRBV4-3|TRBJ2-1|14
CASSQGPSRGQQFF
TGCGCCAGCAGCCAAGGCCCCAGCAGGGGGCAGCAGTTCTTC
>-|TRBV7-3|TRBJ2-5|15
CASSLRGSGQETQYF
TGTGCCAGCAGCCTAAGAGGATCGGGGCAAGAGACCCAGTACTTC
>TRBD1|TRBV4-1|TRBJ2-7|14
CASSQVGTAYEQYF
TGCGCCAGCAGCCAAGTAGGGACAGCCTACGAGCAGTACTTC
>-|TRBV5-8|TRBJ2-7|13
CASSLAGTYEQYF
TGTGCCAGCAGCTTGGCAGGGACCTACGAGCAGTACTTC
>TRBD2|TRBV2|TRBJ2-7|15
CASSEDIGRDHEQYF
TGTGCCAGCAGTGAAGATATTGGGAGGGACCACGAGCAGTACTTC
>TRBD1|TRBV4-2|TRBJ1-3|16
CASSQERDRAGNTIYF
TGTGCCAGCAGCCAAGAGCGAGACAGGGCTGGAAACACCATATATTTT
>TRBD1|TRBV2|TRBJ2-5|16
CASIPRGDRGKETQYF
TGTGCCAGCATCCCCCGGGGGGACAGGGGGAAAGAGACCCAGTACTTC
>TRBD1|TRBV5-1|TRBJ2-1|15
CASSLGRTGDNEQFF
TGCGCCAGCAGCTTGGGCCGGACAGGGGATAATGAGCAGTTCTTC
>-|TRBV5-1|TRBJ1-3|17
CASSWIPNRGSGNTIYF
TGCGCCAGCAGCTGGATACCCAATCGCGGGAGTGGAAACACCATATATTTT
>-|TRBV27|TRBJ2-7|13
CASSSQVLYEQYF
TGTGCCAGCAGTTCACAAGTTCTCTACGAGCAGTACTTC
>-|TRBV30|TRBJ2-3|12
CAGLRSTDTQYF
TGTGCGGGACTTCGGAGCACAGATACGCAGTATTTT
>-|TRBV9|TRBJ2-1|13
CASSPPLVFEQFF
TGTGCCAGCAGCCCCCCGCTAGTCTTCGAGCAGTTCTTC
>TRBD1|TRBV5-1|TRBJ2-2|15
CASSFDRGRGGELFF
TGCGCCAGCAGCTTCGACAGGGGTCGGGGCGGGGAGCTGTTTTTT
>-|TRBV6-6|TRBJ2-1|16
CASSYSPGGLYNEQFF
TGTGCCAGCAGTTACTCACCAGGGGGGCTCTACAATGAGCAGTTCTTC
>TRBD2|TRBV30|TRBJ2-1|17
CAWSAFRREGVRDEQFF
TGTGCCTGGAGTGCCTTTCGACGGGAGGGAGTCCGGGATGAGCAGTTCTTC
>-|TRBV9|TRBJ2-1|15
CASSVQRSSYNEQFF
TGTGCCAGCAGCGTCCAGAGGAGCTCCTACAATGAGCAGTTCTTC
>TRBD1|TRBV27|TRBJ1-6|15
CASSEQGVYNSPLHF
TGTGCCAGCAGTGAACAGGGGGTCTATAATTCACCCCTCCACTTT
>-|TRBV9|TRBJ2-7|14
CASSGTEGVYEQYF
TGTGCCAGCAGCGGGACAGAAGGGGTCTACGAGCAGTACTTC
>TRBD2|TRBV5-6|TRBJ2-3|15
CASSHTSGSTDTQYF
TGTGCCAGCAGCCATACTAGCGGGAGCACAGATACGCAGTATTTT
>TRBD1|TRBV2|TRBJ2-3|15
CATRQGAPVTDTQYF
TGTGCCACTCGACAGGGGGCGCCGGTCACAGATACGCAGTATTTT
>-|TRBV5-6|TRBJ1-2|15
CASSLASGFGYGYTF
TGTGCCAGCAGCTTGGCGTCTGGCTTTGGCTATGGCTACACCTTC